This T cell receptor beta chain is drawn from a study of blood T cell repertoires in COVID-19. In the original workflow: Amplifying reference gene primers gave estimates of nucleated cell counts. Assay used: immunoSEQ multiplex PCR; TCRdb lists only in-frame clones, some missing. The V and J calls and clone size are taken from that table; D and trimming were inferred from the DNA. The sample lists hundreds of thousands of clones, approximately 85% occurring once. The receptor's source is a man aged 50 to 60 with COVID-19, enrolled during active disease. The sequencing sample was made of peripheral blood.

Here the CDR3 DNA reads TGTGCCAGCAGTGAAGCTTACTCCACTAAGGGCTACACCTTC. Protein: CASSEAYSTKGYTF. The J gene is TRBJ1-2, the V gene TRBV6-1; D uncertain. CDR3 length: 14 residues. Deletions cut 0 bases from V and 8 bases from J, with 13 bases between. Per the germline V gene, CDR1 is MNHNS and CDR2 is SASEGT.